This T cell receptor (beta chain) was sequenced during a study of blood T cell repertoires in COVID-19. Background on the study: Researchers got acute and convalescent COVID-19 samples from the United States, Italy and Spain. PBMCs, B-cell-depleted T cells, or T cells were the source of the cDNA or gDNA that made up the material.

V shed 6 bases, J shed 4 bases, and the junction held 6 bases outside the gene matches. The CDR3 contains 14 residues. Per the germline V gene, CDR1 is ENHRY and CDR2 is SYGVKD. In the study's own analysis: Amplification of reference gene primers was used by the study to estimate nucleated cell counts. Assay: immunoSEQ multiplex PCR; the TCRdb copy retains only in-frame clones and omits some. The DNA gave D and trimming, while V, J and clone size come from that table. This sample has roughly 15,000 clones, with 65% to 85% found just once. This chain links TRBV10-3 with TRBJ2-7; 10 positions agree with TRBD1. This clonotype was obtained from a man in his fifties or sixties with active COVID-19. The sample consisted of peripheral blood. In nucleotides, the CDR3 is TGTGCCATCAGAGGAGACAGGGGGCTTTACGAGCAGTACTTC. This translates into CAIRGDRGLYEQYF.